The 3 T cell receptor beta chains below come from one sample, sequenced in a study of graft-versus-host responses after intestinal transplantation. The antigens these receptors bind are not known. Clones were read by immunoSEQ multiplex PCR, and TCRdb kept only the in-frame ones, dropping some. The sample contains more than 100,000 clones, over 85% of which appear only once. The sample consisted of unstimulated CD4+ T cells sorted from spleen or lymph node cells, taken before intestinal transplant. These receptors were obtained from a human donor who received an intestinal transplant.

The genes are TRBV20-1 and TRBJ2-3; D not resolved. Germline CDR1 is DFQATT and CDR2 is SNEGSKA (reference sequence). The CDR3 is made up of 11 amino acids. Deletions cut 6 bases from V and 6 bases from J, with 10 bases between. The DNA of the CDR3 is TGCAGTGCCCCTAAGAGGGATACGCAGTATTTT. This sequence encodes CSAPKRDTQYF.

The chain recombines TRBV11-3 with TRBJ2-1; D unclear. CDR1 SGHNT and CDR2 YENEEA come from the germline V gene. V was shortened by 3 bases and J by 8 bases, with 11 bases between the two germline ends. The CDR3 sequence is 13 residues long. The CDR3 reads CASSFNPYYEQFF. The CDR3 DNA follows: TGTGCCAGCAGCTTCAATCCATACTATGAGCAGTTCTTC. Based on the CDR3 plus reference TRBV11-3 and TRBJ2-1, the full variable domain is EAGVVQSPRYKIIEKKQPVAFWCNPISGHNTLYWYLQNLGQGPELLIRYENEEAVDDSQLPKDRFSAERLKGVDSTLKIQPAELGDSAVYLCASSFNPYYEQFFGPGTRLTVL.

This clone appeared a single time. The chain joins TRBV5-6 to TRBJ2-7; the match to TRBD1 covers 7 bases. The CDR3 has 15 residues. V was pared by 5 bases and J by 7 bases, with 15 bases of the junction left unmatched. Per germline, CDR1 SGHDT and CDR2 YYEEEE. This chain's CDR3 is CASSLLGPGQYEQYF. CDR3 nucleotide sequence: TGTGCCAGCAGTCTACTAGGGCCGGGACAGTATGAGCAGTACTTC. The complete variable domain, with remaining parts taken from reference TRBV5-6 and TRBJ2-7, reads DAGVTQSPTHLIKTRGQQVTLRCSPKSGHDTVSWYQQALGQGPQFIFQYYEEEERQRGNFPDRFSGHQFPNYSSELNVNALLLGDSALYLCASSLLGPGQYEQYFGPGTRLTVT.